This TCR beta chain emerged from a study of blood T cell repertoires in COVID-19. Overall study context: Spain, Italy and the United States supplied samples that represented acute and convalescent COVID-19. T cells, B-cell-depleted T cells, or PBMCs provided the cDNA or gDNA that served as material.

Here immunoSEQ multiplex PCR was the method, and the copy in TCRdb shows in-frame clones only, minus some. The table includes about 160,000 clones, about 90% detected once. V lost 5 bases to trimming and J lost 0 bases, with 20 bases between them. CDR1 is LNHDA, CDR2 SQIVND, per germline (reference sequence). The CDR3 is 18 residues long. Source material: peripheral blood. The V and J genes are TRBV19 and TRBJ1-5; D is possibly TRBD1 (5 bases). This TCR derives from a man aged 25 to 45 with COVID-19, enrolled during active disease. The DNA of the CDR3 is TGTGCCAGTAGTCTCCGGACACGAACAGCCTATAGCAATCAGCCCCAGCATTTT. Its protein product is CASSLRTRTAYSNQPQHF. Full variable domain (remainder filled in from reference TRBV19 and TRBJ1-5): DGGITQSPKYLFRKEGQNVTLSCEQNLNHDAMYWYRQDPGQGLRLIYYSQIVNDFQKGDIAEGYSVSREKKESFPLTVTSAQKNPTAFYLCASSLRTRTAYSNQPQHFGDGTRLSIL.